The 16 T cell receptor beta chains in this list originate from one sample, sequenced in a study of T cells in Graves' hyperthyroidism and ophthalmopathy. Template material for amplifying TCR beta CDR3 regions consisted of RNA transcripts. Primed by the HTBI set, a first-round RT-PCR was run on the TCR CDR3. Each CDR3 protein gets one entry after TCRdb re-called the multiplex PCR reads with MiXCR. The sample consists of approximately 300,000 distinct CDR3 sequences, approximately 19% of them appearing once. Source material: blood. The receptors originated from a man aged 45-65 years with Graves' ophthalmopathy.

This clonotype was observed at least ten times. The rearrangement links TRBV20-1 to TRBJ2-7, with TRBD2 matching 14 bases. Per germline, CDR1 DFQATT and CDR2 SNEGSKA (reference sequence). This CDR3 spans 14 amino acids. Trimming removed 8 bases from V and 5 bases from J; junction bases left unmatched: 8. In DNA form, the CDR3 reads TGCAGTATCAAGGGGACTAGCGGGGGCAACGAGCAGTACTTC. Translating gives CSIKGTSGGNEQYF.

This clonotype has only a few counts. The chain uses TRBV19 and TRBJ1-2; tentative D call: TRBD1 (6 bases). With 5 bases removed from V and 4 bases from J, the gap between germline ends came to 14 bases. The CDR3 runs to 14 residues. CDR1 LNHDA and CDR2 SQIVND come from the germline V gene (reference sequence). The CDR3 region has the DNA TGTGCCAGTAGTCCGAACAGGGTCGCCTATGGCTACACCTTC. The encoded protein is CASSPNRVAYGYTF.

Notes on this clonotype: The junction differs from germline at one of its ends, possibly a read error. The chain uses TRBV30 and TRBJ2-7; unclear D gene. The germline gives CDR1 GTSNPN, CDR2 SVGIG (reference sequence). The CDR3 runs to 14 residues. The CDR3 nucleotides are TGTGTCTGGAGACCTGAAGTTGAGACCTACGAGCAGTACTTC. Residues: CVWRPEVETYEQYF.

This clonotype was recorded a few times. The rearrangement links TRBV4-1 to TRBJ2-1, with D possibly called TRBD1 or TRBD2 (5 bases each). V was cut by 5 bases and J by 5 bases, with 16 bases left in between. The CDR3 sequence is 15 residues long. The germline gives CDR1 MGHRA, CDR2 YSYEKL. The CDR3 sequence is CASSAPGLGDNEQFF. The CDR3 nucleotides are TGCGCCAGCAGCGCACCGGGCCTGGGGGACAATGAGCAGTTCTTC.

The gene calls are TRBV20-1 and TRBJ2-7, with TRBD2 identical over 11 bases. The CDR3 loop spans 14 amino acids. Germline-derived CDR1 and CDR2 are DFQATT and SNEGSKA (reference sequence). The ends lost 2 bases at V and 4 bases at J; junction bases unmatched: 4. The CDR3 spells CSARTSGSLYEQYF. The CDR3 DNA reads as TGCAGTGCTAGAACTAGCGGGAGTTTATACGAGCAGTACTTC.

Regarding this clonotype: One end of the junction is discordant with germline, which a read error may explain. V gene TRBV29-1 combines with J gene TRBJ1-1, with D maybe TRBD1 (5 bases). The CDR3 is 11 residues long. Per the germline V gene, CDR1 is SQVTM and CDR2 is ANQGSEA. The CDR3 region is CSAHRNSEAFF. CDR3 DNA: TGCAGCGCACACAGGAACTCTGAAGCTTTCTTT.

This chain joins TRBV5-1 and TRBJ2-7; D is possibly TRBD1 (6 bases). Germline assignment: CDR1 SGHRS and CDR2 YFSETQ. The ends were cut back, 0 bases at V and 6 bases at J, with 19 bases in the middle. The CDR3 spans 16 residues. In DNA, the CDR3 is TGCGCCAGCAGCTTGGGTCGGGGCAGGGGAAGTTCCGAGCAGTACTTC. It specifies CASSLGRGRGSSEQYF.

The chain combines TRBV29-1 with TRBJ2-3; the D gene is possibly TRBD1 (5 bases). Germline values: CDR1 SQVTM, CDR2 ANQGSEA. Trimming pared 5 bases from V and 3 bases from J, leaving 12 bases between. The CDR3 covers 13 residues. This CDR3 is CSVPPGNTDTQYF. The DNA of the CDR3 is TGCAGCGTTCCCCCAGGGAATACAGATACGCAGTATTTT.

This clonotype was counted many times. This chain uses TRBV7-2 with TRBJ2-3, with 7 bases identical to TRBD2. The junction had 3 bases not matched to a gene; V was cut back by 1 base and J by 2 bases. The CDR3 covers 15 residues. Germline V gives CDR1 SGHTA, CDR2 FQGNSA. CDR3 sequence (DNA): TGTGCCAGCAGCTTAGTTGGACTAGTCACAGATACGCAGTATTTT. Translation: CASSLVGLVTDTQYF. Full variable domain (outside the CDR3, taken from reference TRBV7-2 and TRBJ2-3): GAGVSQSPSNKVTEKGKDVELRCDPISGHTALYWYRQSLGQGLEFLIYFQGNSAPDKSGLPSDRFSAERTGGSVSTLTIQRTQQEDSAVYLCASSLVGLVTDTQYFGPGTRLTVL.

This clonotype was seen at least ten times. The genes are TRBV28 and TRBJ2-1; TRBD2 matches at 12 bases. Germline-derived CDR1 and CDR2 are MDHEN and SYDVKM. V dropped 7 bases and J dropped 10; count of bases not matched to a gene: 14. The CDR3 is 16 amino acids. The CDR3 DNA is TGTGCCAGCACGGCCGGCGGGGGACTAGCGGGCGACGAGCAGTTCTTC. Protein: CASTAGGGLAGDEQFF.

This clonotype was found many times. The chain recombines TRBV11-2 with TRBJ1-2, with a possible D match to TRBD1 (5 bases). The CDR3 spans 14 residues. Trimming cost V 1 base and J 2 bases, with 8 bases left between them. The germline V gene has CDR1 SGHAT and CDR2 FQNNGV. The CDR3 DNA follows: TGTGCCAGCAGCTTAGGGGGACGGAACTATGGCTACACCTTC. Translated: CASSLGGRNYGYTF.

This clonotype came up a few times. This chain links TRBV6-2 or TRBV6-3 with TRBJ2-7; a weak D match, TRBD1 (6 bases). Trimming stripped 9 bases from V and 3 bases from J, with 18 bases between. The CDR3 consists of 14 residues. Germline-derived CDR1 and CDR2 are MNHEY and SVGEGT. CDR3 sequence: CASCAQGNCYEQYF. DNA for the CDR3: TGTGCCAGTTGCGCTCAGGGGAACTGCTACGAGCAGTACTTC.

The chain combines TRBV18 with TRBJ2-7; 8 bases are shared with TRBD1. The germline gives CDR1 KGHSH, CDR2 LQKENI. The CDR3 covers 15 residues. J lost 7 bases, V lost 6 bases, and 14 bases had no gene match. The CDR3 reads CASSTDPTGAREQYF. The CDR3 coding sequence is TGTGCCAGCTCTACCGACCCGACAGGGGCACGGGAGCAGTACTTC.

This clonotype was picked up a small number of times. The chain joins TRBV27 to TRBJ1-6; no clear D gene. The CDR3 length is 16 residues. Trimming cost V 0 bases and J 3 bases, with 9 bases left between them. From germline, CDR1 is MNHEY and CDR2 SMNVEV (reference sequence). The CDR3 DNA follows: TGTGCCAGCAGTTTATCGACCGAGGGCTATAATTCACCCCTCCACTTT. Its translation is CASSLSTEGYNSPLHF.

This clonotype was counted only a few times. J is TRBJ2-1 and V is TRBV19; D unresolved. The germline CDR1 and CDR2 sequences are LNHDA and SQIVND (reference sequence). This CDR3 has 15 amino acids. Trimming cost V 5 bases and J 4 bases, with 15 bases left between them. The CDR3 DNA follows: TGTGCCAGTAGTCCGGCGGCTAGTTCGTACAATGAGCAGTTCTTC. It yields the protein CASSPAASSYNEQFF.

This clonotype was seen a handful of times. The chain links TRBV5-1 to TRBJ2-6; D might be TRBD1 (5 bases). The CDR3 totals 16 residues. Per germline, CDR1 SGHRS and CDR2 YFSETQ. Trimming pared 4 bases from V and 0 bases from J, leaving 11 bases between. The CDR3 region is CASSVGHNSGANVLTF. The CDR3 DNA reads TGCGCCAGCAGCGTTGGACACAACTCTGGGGCCAACGTCCTGACTTTC.